Presented here are 25 T cell receptor beta chains from one specimen sequenced in a study of identical twins. MiXCR was run by TCRdb on the 5' RACE reads, yielding one entry per CDR3 protein. The sample comprises some 500,000 distinct CDR3 sequences, 20% to 25% of which are singletons, and around 0.91% rests with the top ten. These data were also filed under a second study, of T cells expressing NK-cell markers.

The material sequenced was CD4+ T cells sorted from blood. The receptors shown here come from a woman aged 18-30 years in good health.

The rearrangement joins TRBV7-9 to TRBJ1-5, with D unresolved. Trimming took 3 bases from V and 4 from J, leaving 10 bases between them. The CDR3 consists of 14 residues. CDR1 is SEHNR and CDR2 is FQNEAQ in the germline V gene (reference sequence). CDR3 DNA sequence: TGTGCCAGCAGCTTCCACACGGGGAATCAGCCCCAGCATTTT. Translated: CASSFHTGNQPQHF.

This rearrangement joins TRBV7-9 to TRBJ1-1; 7 nucleotides agree with TRBD1. Germline CDR1 SEHNR, CDR2 FQNEAQ (reference sequence). The CDR3 covers 15 residues. After removal of 5 bases from V and 6 bases from J, the junction contained 12 bases not matched to a gene. CDR3 DNA: TGTGCCAGCAGCCCGAGACAGGGTCGGGCTTCTGAAGCTTTCTTT. Residues: CASSPRQGRASEAFF.

In this sample, this clonotype turned up a few times. The chain joins TRBV7-2 to TRBJ1-1, with 9 nucleotides matching TRBD1. With V trimmed by 4 bases and J by 5 bases, 11 bases remained unmatched. This CDR3 comprises 16 residues. Germline CDR1 is SGHTA and CDR2 is FQGNSA. The CDR3 region is CASSYTIGQGRTEAFF. The CDR3 region has the DNA TGTGCCAGCAGCTACACTATAGGACAGGGGCGGACTGAAGCTTTCTTT.

The rearrangement uses TRBV6-2 or TRBV6-3 and TRBJ2-5, with D perhaps given as TRBD1 or TRBD2 (5 bases each). The CDR3 is 13 amino acids. CDR1 MNHEY and CDR2 SVGEGT come from the germline V gene. V was clipped by 11 bases and J by 2 bases, with 15 bases between them. Here the CDR3 DNA reads TGTGCCGTGGGACCGCCGTGGCAAGAGACCCAGTACTTC. Protein product: CAVGPPWQETQYF.

This clonotype was detected a few times. The V call is TRBV15, the J call TRBJ1-1, with D tentatively TRBD1 (5 bases). Germline CDR1 is LNHNV and CDR2 is YYDKDF (reference sequence). CDR3 size: 13 residues. Trimming shortened V by 5 bases and J by 4 bases, and 11 bases separated the two germline ends. The CDR3 loop is CATSQGVSTEAFF. The DNA for the CDR3 is TGTGCCACCAGCCAGGGCGTGTCCACTGAAGCTTTCTTT. Full variable domain (remainder filled in from reference TRBV15 and TRBJ1-1): DAMVIQNPRYQVTQFGKPVTLSCSQTLNHNVMYWYQQKSSQAPKLLFHYYDKDFNNEADTPDNFQSRRPNTSFCFLDIRSPGLGDTAMYLCATSQGVSTEAFFGQGTRLTVV.

This clonotype was detected a few times. V gene TRBV18 combines with J gene TRBJ2-7; 11 positions match TRBD2. Germline CDR1 reads KGHSH; CDR2 reads LQKENI. With V trimmed by 3 bases and J by 4 bases, 2 bases remained unmatched. There are 14 residues in the CDR3. CDR3 region: CASSPGLAEYEQYF. CDR3 bases: TGTGCCAGCTCACCGGGACTAGCGGAGTACGAGCAGTACTTC.

This chain links TRBV6-2 or TRBV6-3 with TRBJ2-7; 9 bases are a match to TRBD1. The CDR3 extends over 15 amino acids. Trimming removed 2 bases from V and 1 base from J; junction bases left unmatched: 3. Germline V gives CDR1 MNHEY, CDR2 SVGEGT. CDR3 sequence (DNA): TGTGCCAGCAGTTACAGGACAGGGGAGTCCTACGAGCAGTACTTC. Residues: CASSYRTGESYEQYF.

The J gene is TRBJ2-7, the V gene TRBV10-3; 10 nucleotides line up with TRBD2. The CDR3 totals 13 residues. J gave up 5 bases and V 7 bases, and 5 bases lay outside the gene matches. Per the germline V gene, CDR1 is ENHRY and CDR2 is SYGVKD. CDR3 bases: TGTGCCATCAAGGTTCTAGCGGGAGACGAGCAGTACTTC. Its protein is CAIKVLAGDEQYF.

This chain joins TRBV12-3 or TRBV12-4 and TRBJ2-3; 9 bases agree with TRBD2. V dropped 2 bases and J dropped 7; count of bases not matched to a gene: 10. This CDR3 spans 16 amino acids. Here the CDR3 DNA reads TGTGCCAGCAGTTTAAGGAGTAGCGGGAGCGGATATACGCAGTATTTT. Encoded protein: CASSLRSSGSGYTQYF.

The rearrangement uses TRBV5-1 and TRBJ2-3; D is unresolved. CDR1 and CDR2 (germline): SGHRS, YFSETQ. The CDR3 loop spans 16 amino acids. V lost 0 bases and J lost 2, with 13 bases in between. This CDR3 reads CASSLALAWDTDTQYF. Here the CDR3 DNA reads TGCGCCAGCAGCTTGGCACTCGCTTGGGACACAGATACGCAGTATTTT.

CDR3 in DNA: TGTGCCAGCAGTAGACAGCTCCCAGAGACCCAGTACTTC. Protein sequence: CASSRQLPETQYF. This chain joins TRBV6-1 and TRBJ2-5; D might be TRBD1 (5 bases). V gave up 5 bases and J gave up 4 bases, with 11 bases separating them. The CDR3 extends over 13 amino acids. Per germline, CDR1 MNHNS and CDR2 SASEGT.

This clonotype has only a few counts. The CDR3 DNA reads as TGTGCCAGCAGTGAAGAAGGGGCCAATGAGCAGTTCTTC. Its protein product is CASSEEGANEQFF. The gene calls are TRBV2 and TRBJ2-1, with a weak D call TRBD1 (5 bases). Trimming removed 1 base at V and 6 bases at J, with 7 bases between. There are 13 residues in the CDR3. Germline CDR1 SNHLY, CDR2 FYNNEI.

This clonotype was detected many times. The chain has TRBV12-3 or TRBV12-4 and TRBJ2-1; perhaps TRBD2 as D (6 bases). V shed 6 bases and J shed 8 bases, with 20 bases lying between them. This CDR3 has 15 residues. In DNA form, the CDR3 reads TGTGCCAGCAGGGGACTGGACACCCGTGGGCATGAGCAGTTCTTC. Translated: CASRGLDTRGHEQFF.

This rearrangement joins TRBV5-4 to TRBJ2-3; D may be TRBD2 (5 bases). Deletions cut 3 bases from V and 7 bases from J, with 15 bases between. This CDR3 has 14 residues. Germline values: CDR1 SGHNT, CDR2 YYREEE (reference sequence). CDR3 bases: TGTGCCAGCAGCTCCCCGAGCGGAATGAATACGCAGTATTTT. Residues: CASSSPSGMNTQYF.

This clonotype was seen a few times. The V gene is TRBV20-1, the J gene TRBJ1-5, with TRBD1 identical over 7 bases. CDR1 and CDR2 from the germline V gene are DFQATT and SNEGSKA (reference sequence). V trimming: 5 bases; J trimming: 7 bases; junction bases outside the gene matches: 11. The CDR3 is 14 residues long. The chain's CDR3 is CSAGSFPGQQPQHF. The CDR3 bases are TGCAGTGCTGGTTCTTTCCCGGGACAGCAGCCCCAGCATTTT.

The chain has TRBV20-1 and TRBJ2-1, with a tentative D call TRBD2 (5 bases). The CDR3 runs to 13 residues. The ends were cut back, 5 bases at V and 4 bases at J, with 12 bases in the middle. Germline-derived CDR1 and CDR2 are DFQATT and SNEGSKA (reference sequence). This CDR3 is CSALSREYNEQFF. CDR3 in DNA: TGCAGTGCTCTTAGCCGGGAATACAATGAGCAGTTCTTC.

This clonotype appeared a few times. This sequence joins TRBV10-3 and TRBJ2-7; 11 nucleotides agree with TRBD2. CDR3 length: 14 amino acids. From germline, CDR1 is ENHRY and CDR2 SYGVKD. The ends lost 5 bases at V and 5 bases at J; junction bases unmatched: 5. CDR3 region: CAISRLAGSNEQYF. As DNA, the CDR3 is TGTGCCATCAGTCGACTAGCGGGGTCGAACGAGCAGTACTTC.

DNA of the CDR3: TGTGCCATCAGTCTGGGGTACGAGCAGTACTTC. This gives the protein CAISLGYEQYF. The chain carries TRBV10-3 and TRBJ2-7; D gene ambiguous. In germline, CDR1 is ENHRY, CDR2 SYGVKD. V dropped 5 bases and J dropped 4 bases, with 6 bases sitting between them. The CDR3 consists of 11 residues.

This clonotype was found many times. V is TRBV29-1 and J is TRBJ2-1; perhaps TRBD2 as D (7 bases). The CDR3 runs to 14 residues. Germline CDR1 SQVTM, CDR2 ANQGSEA. Trimming took 8 bases from V and 9 from J, leaving 23 bases between them. CDR3 nucleotides: TGCAGCTGGGGCCGGGGGGCCGCCTATGGTGAGCAGTTCTTC. Translating gives CSWGRGAAYGEQFF.

This clonotype turned up a few times. The rearrangement links TRBV10-1 to TRBJ2-5, with D unresolved. The CDR3 covers 13 residues. V dropped 4 bases and J dropped 4 bases, with 10 bases sitting between them. The germline gives CDR1 WNHNN, CDR2 SYGVQD (reference sequence). The DNA for the CDR3 is TGCGCCAGCAGTGGTAACAGCGCAGAGACCCAGTACTTC. This sequence encodes CASSGNSAETQYF.

The chain carries TRBV7-2 and TRBJ2-1, with 8 nucleotides matching TRBD2. CDR3 length: 12 residues. With 5 bases clipped from V and 16 bases from J, the junction kept 10 bases outside the gene matches. Germline V lookup: CDR1 SGHTA, CDR2 FQGNSA. CDR3 nucleotide sequence: TGTGCCAGCAGCCCACCCCGGGGGGGTCATTTCTTC. Its protein product is CASSPPRGGHFF.

This clonotype was seen a few times. The chain couples TRBV12-3 or TRBV12-4 to TRBJ2-1; TRBD2 is a possible D gene (6 bases). This CDR3 is built from 12 residues. The V end lost 1 base, the J end lost 10 bases, and 8 bases lay between the germline ends. The CDR3 nucleotides are TGTGCCAGCAGTTTAGGGAGGGGCGAGCAGTTCTTC. It encodes CASSLGRGEQFF.

The genes are TRBV27 and TRBJ1-2; D is ambiguous. V gave up 4 bases and J gave up 3 bases, with 9 bases separating them. This CDR3 has 13 residues. The V gene's germline CDR1 is MNHEY and CDR2 SMNVEV (reference sequence). The CDR3 DNA reads TGTGCCAGCAGTTGGTATCGGGACTATGGCTACACCTTC. Its protein is CASSWYRDYGYTF.

V is TRBV5-1 and J is TRBJ2-5, with D possibly TRBD2 on 6 matching bases. The CDR3 consists of 15 residues. CDR1 is SGHRS, CDR2 YFSETQ, per germline. Trimming stripped 4 bases from V and 1 base from J, with 14 bases between. The CDR3 region is CASSPASALQETQYF. In DNA, the CDR3 is TGCGCCAGCAGCCCCGCTAGCGCCCTCCAAGAGACCCAGTACTTC. Complete variable domain (other parts from reference TRBV5-1 and TRBJ2-5): KAGVTQTPRYLIKTRGQQVTLSCSPISGHRSVSWYQQTPGQGLQFLFEYFSETQRNKGNFPGRFSGRQFSNSRSEMNVSTLELGDSALYLCASSPASALQETQYFGPGTRLLVL.

This clonotype was detected a few times. This sequence joins TRBV27 and TRBJ1-5; D unresolved. The CDR3 is made up of 17 amino acids. CDR1 and CDR2 (germline): MNHEY, SMNVEV (reference sequence). Trimming took 4 bases from V and 6 from J, leaving 22 bases between them. This CDR3 reads CASSSLVGRSGGQPQHF. CDR3 DNA: TGTGCCAGCAGTTCCCTGGTCGGCAGGAGTGGTGGTCAGCCCCAGCATTTT.